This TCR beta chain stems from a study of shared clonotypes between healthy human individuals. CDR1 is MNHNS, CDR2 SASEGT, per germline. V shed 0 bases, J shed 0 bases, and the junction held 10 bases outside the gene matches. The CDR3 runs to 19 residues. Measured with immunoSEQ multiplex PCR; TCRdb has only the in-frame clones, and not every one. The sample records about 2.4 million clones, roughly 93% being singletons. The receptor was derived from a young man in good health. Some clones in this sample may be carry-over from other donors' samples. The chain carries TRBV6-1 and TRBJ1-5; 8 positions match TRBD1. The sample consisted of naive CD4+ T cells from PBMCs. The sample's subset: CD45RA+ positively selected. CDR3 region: CASSEARGDRSFSNQPQHF. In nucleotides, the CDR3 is TGTGCCAGCAGTGAAGCGAGAGGGGACAGGTCTTTTAGCAATCAGCCCCAGCATTTT.